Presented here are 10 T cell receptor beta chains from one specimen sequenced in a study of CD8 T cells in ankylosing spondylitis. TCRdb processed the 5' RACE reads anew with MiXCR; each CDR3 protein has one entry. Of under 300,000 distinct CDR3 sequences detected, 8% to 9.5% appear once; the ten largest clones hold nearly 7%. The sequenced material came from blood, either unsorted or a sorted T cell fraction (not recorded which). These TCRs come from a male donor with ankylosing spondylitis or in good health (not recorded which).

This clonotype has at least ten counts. The CDR3 DNA reads as TGCAGTGCTAGGGGGCTAGCGGGGGGCCGAAACATTCAGTACTTC. This gives the protein CSARGLAGGRNIQYF. This chain uses TRBV20-1 with TRBJ2-4; 11 nucleotides line up with TRBD2. Germline V gives CDR1 DFQATT, CDR2 SNEGSKA (reference sequence). CDR3 length: 15 amino acids. With V trimmed by 3 bases and J by 6 bases, 7 bases remained unmatched.

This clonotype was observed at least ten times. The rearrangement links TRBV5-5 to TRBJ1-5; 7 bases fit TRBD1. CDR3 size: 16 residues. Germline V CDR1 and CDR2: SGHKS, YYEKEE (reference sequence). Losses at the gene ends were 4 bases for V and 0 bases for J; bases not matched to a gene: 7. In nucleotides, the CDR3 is TGTGCCAGCAGCCCCTCAGGGACAGATAGCAATCAGCCCCAGCATTTT. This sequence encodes CASSPSGTDSNQPQHF.

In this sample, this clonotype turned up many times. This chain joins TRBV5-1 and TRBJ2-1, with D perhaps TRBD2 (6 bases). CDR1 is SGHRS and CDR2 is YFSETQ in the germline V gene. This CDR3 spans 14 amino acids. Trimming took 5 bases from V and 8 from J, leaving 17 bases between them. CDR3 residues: CASRGLGLRDEQFF. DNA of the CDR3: TGCGCCAGCAGGGGACTCGGACTTCGGGATGAGCAGTTCTTC.

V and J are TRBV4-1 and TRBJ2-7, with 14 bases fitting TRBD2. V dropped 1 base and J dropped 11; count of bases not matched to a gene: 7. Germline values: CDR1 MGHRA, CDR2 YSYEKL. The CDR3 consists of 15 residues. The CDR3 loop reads CASSQGETSGRAKYF. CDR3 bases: TGCGCCAGCAGCCAAGGGGAGACTAGCGGGAGGGCAAAGTACTTC.

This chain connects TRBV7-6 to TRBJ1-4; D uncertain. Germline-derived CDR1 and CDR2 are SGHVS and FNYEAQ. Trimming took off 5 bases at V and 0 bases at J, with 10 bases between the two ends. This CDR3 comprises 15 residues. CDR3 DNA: TGTGCCAGCAGCGACTACAGCGCAACTAATGAAAAACTGTTTTTT. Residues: CASSDYSATNEKLFF.

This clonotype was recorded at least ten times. The CDR3 DNA follows: TGTGCCAGCAGCTTAATCGGTGCTCGGGAATCCGAGCAGTACTTC. Its protein product is CASSLIGARESEQYF. The chain is built from TRBV7-3 and TRBJ2-7, with D possibly TRBD2 on 5 matching bases. The CDR3 contains 15 residues. Germline V lookup: CDR1 SGHTA, CDR2 FQGTGA. Trimming took 1 base from V and 6 from J, leaving 16 bases between them.

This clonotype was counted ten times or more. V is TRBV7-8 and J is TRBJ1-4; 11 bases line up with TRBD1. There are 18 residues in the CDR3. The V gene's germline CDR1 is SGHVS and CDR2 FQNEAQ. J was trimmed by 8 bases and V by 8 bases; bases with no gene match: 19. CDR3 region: CASCLDGTGGMDGEKLFF. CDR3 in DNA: TGTGCCAGCTGCCTTGACGGGACAGGGGGTATGGATGGCGAAAAACTGTTTTTT.

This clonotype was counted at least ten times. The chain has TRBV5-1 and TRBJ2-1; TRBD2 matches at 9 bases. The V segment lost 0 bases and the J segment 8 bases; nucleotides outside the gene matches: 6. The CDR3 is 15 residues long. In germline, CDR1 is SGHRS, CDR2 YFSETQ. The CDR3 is CASSLVGTSLDEQFF. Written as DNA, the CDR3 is TGCGCCAGCAGCTTGGTTGGGACTAGCCTCGATGAGCAGTTCTTC. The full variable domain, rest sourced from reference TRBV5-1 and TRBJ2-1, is KAGVTQTPRYLIKTRGQQVTLSCSPISGHRSVSWYQQTPGQGLQFLFEYFSETQRNKGNFPGRFSGRQFSNSRSEMNVSTLELGDSALYLCASSLVGTSLDEQFFGPGTRLTVL.

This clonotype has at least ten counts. CDR3: CAISESEETQYF. The CDR3 DNA reads as TGTGCCATCAGTGAGTCGGAAGAGACCCAGTACTTC. The V gene is TRBV10-3, the J gene TRBJ2-5; no definite D call. CDR3 length: 12 residues. In germline, CDR1 is ENHRY, CDR2 SYGVKD. V lost 0 bases to trimming and J lost 3 bases, with 2 bases between them.

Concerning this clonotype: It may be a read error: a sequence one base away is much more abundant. CDR3 loop: CASSPGGLHHNEQFF. The CDR3 DNA reads TGTGCCAGCAGTCCGGGGGGACTCCACCACAATGAGCAGTTCTTC. V usage is TRBV12-3 or TRBV12-4 and J usage is TRBJ2-1, with 7 positions matching TRBD2. CDR3 length equals 15 residues. V was pared by 5 bases and J by 5 bases, with 9 bases of the junction left unmatched.